This entry lists 9 T cell receptor beta chains sequenced from one sample in a study of blood T cell repertoires in COVID-19. The table came from immunoSEQ multiplex PCR; TCRdb's copy has only in-frame clones and leaves some out. The sample lists under 200,000 clones, 87% seen once, with 20% to 25% in the top ten. Sequencing was carried out using peripheral blood. The source is a man aged 60 to 75 with active or convalescent COVID-19.

The rearrangement uses TRBV19 and TRBJ2-3; 11 nucleotides line up with TRBD1. The V gene's germline CDR1 is LNHDA and CDR2 SQIVND (reference sequence). V lost 7 bases to trimming and J lost 4 bases; unmatched junction nucleotides: 10. This CDR3 region has 16 residues. CDR3: CASNPLPGQGADTQYF. The CDR3 region has the DNA TGTGCCAGTAATCCTTTGCCGGGACAGGGGGCAGATACGCAGTATTTT.

This clone has a handful of counts. V and J are TRBV19 and TRBJ2-4, with 7 positions matching TRBD1. The V gene's germline CDR1 is LNHDA and CDR2 SQIVND (reference sequence). The trim removed 7 bases at V and 0 bases at J, leaving 6 bases unmatched. This CDR3 has 15 amino acids. The CDR3 reads CASTPSGGAKNIQYF. In DNA, the CDR3 is TGTGCCAGTACCCCGTCAGGGGGAGCCAAAAACATTCAGTACTTC.

This rearrangement joins TRBV6-6 to TRBJ2-1, with TRBD1 as a possible D gene (5 bases). Trimming removed 6 bases at V and 9 bases at J, with 12 bases between. From germline, CDR1 is MNHNY and CDR2 SVGAGI (reference sequence). The CDR3 runs to 12 residues. The DNA of the CDR3 is TGTGCCAGCAGCACGCTTCAGGGTGAGCAGTTCTTC. This encodes CASSTLQGEQFF.

This chain connects TRBV7-8 to TRBJ1-1, with a possible D match to TRBD1 (6 bases). The V end lost 5 bases, the J end lost 4 bases, and 11 bases lay between the germline ends. This CDR3 spans 13 amino acids. Germline V gives CDR1 SGHVS, CDR2 FQNEAQ. CDR3 sequence reads: CASSPGVGTEAFF. DNA for the CDR3: TGTGCCAGCAGCCCAGGGGTTGGCACTGAAGCTTTCTTT.

The genes are TRBV6-6 and TRBJ1-1; D not resolved. The CDR3 runs to 15 residues. Per germline, CDR1 MNHNY and CDR2 SVGAGI (reference sequence). The ends were cut back, 6 bases at V and 1 base at J, with 15 bases in the middle. The CDR3 sequence: CASRRPPGENTEAFF. CDR3 nucleotide sequence: TGTGCCAGCAGACGCCCCCCGGGAGAGAACACTGAAGCTTTCTTT.

The V call is TRBV5-1, the J call TRBJ2-1, with 13 bases fitting TRBD2. This CDR3 is built from 17 residues. CDR1 SGHRS and CDR2 YFSETQ come from the germline V gene. V trimming: 3 bases; J trimming: 4 bases; junction bases outside the gene matches: 7. The CDR3 region has the DNA TGCGCCAGCAGCTCGAATCCGACTAGCGGGGGGTACAATGAGCAGTTCTTC. Translated: CASSSNPTSGGYNEQFF.

The rearrangement uses TRBV18 and TRBJ1-1; D unresolved. The CDR3 loop spans 15 amino acids. Per germline, CDR1 KGHSH and CDR2 LQKENI. The V end lost 3 bases, the J end lost 1 base, and 12 bases lay between the germline ends. The DNA of the CDR3 is TGTGCCAGCTCACCCCAACCCCCGGGGAACACTGAAGCTTTCTTT. This sequence encodes CASSPQPPGNTEAFF.

This clone was observed once. The rearrangement joins TRBV4-1 to TRBJ1-3, with TRBD1 matching over 9 bases. The CDR3 is 18 residues long. Germline values: CDR1 MGHRA, CDR2 YSYEKL. Trimming took 4 bases from V and 0 from J; bases not matched to a gene: 10. The CDR3 DNA is TGCGCCAGCAGCCTTTTCACAGGGGGCTCCAGCTCTGGAAACACCATATATTTT. Protein product: CASSLFTGGSSSGNTIYF.

This clone was observed once. This chain joins TRBV2 and TRBJ2-2, with 8 bases matching TRBD2. V lost 5 bases, J lost 4 bases, and 3 bases stayed unmatched. Germline V gene lookup returns CDR1 SNHLY and CDR2 FYNNEI. The CDR3 spans 14 residues. The CDR3 here is CASSLSGATGELFF. CDR3 sequence (DNA): TGTGCCAGCAGTCTTAGCGGGGCCACCGGGGAGCTGTTTTTT.